This T cell receptor beta chain stems from a study of PD-1 blockade in mismatch repair-deficient tumors. Study-wide background: Patients had approximately 12 mismatch repair-deficient cancer types and were previously treated and progressing. Broader study findings: Tumor-resident clones, often undetectable pretreatment in blood, expanded then contracted after pembrolizumab.

PCR or immunohistochemistry showed mismatch repair deficiency in every enrolled patient. TCR sequencing covered a few patients who responded to pembrolizumab. Germline V lookup: CDR1 PRHDT, CDR2 FYEKMQ (reference sequence). Trimming pared 3 bases from V and 6 bases from J, leaving 18 bases between. There are 16 residues in the CDR3. With respect to this clone: Its antigen remains unknown.

Sequencing used immunoSEQ multiplex PCR; TCRdb keeps in-frame clones, though not all of them. The sample carries tens of thousands of clones, 80% to 90% recorded once. The sequencing used peripheral blood, collected 44 weeks after starting pembrolizumab. The rearrangement links TRBV13 to TRBJ2-1; TRBD1 might be the D (6 bases). The receptor was isolated from an adult with mismatch repair-deficient cancer. CDR3 in DNA: TGTGCCAGCAGCTTGCGGCAGGGGATAGCGATCAATGAGCAGTTCTTC. The encoded protein is CASSLRQGIAINEQFF.